This T cell receptor (beta chain) was identified during a study of blood T cell repertoires in COVID-19. Study-wide context: Both acute and convalescent COVID-19 samples were obtained from the United States, Italy and Spain. In each case, the material was cDNA or gDNA derived from T cells, B-cell-depleted T cells, or PBMCs.

CDR1 and CDR2 (germline): SGHTA, FQGTGA. The length of the CDR3 is 15 residues. The trim removed 2 bases at V and 5 bases at J, leaving 7 bases unmatched. In the authors' workflow: Researchers report that nucleated cell counts were estimated from reference gene primer amplification. TCRdb's table, derived via immunoSEQ multiplex PCR, lists solely in-frame clones and lacks some. The DNA gave D and trimming, while V, J and clone size come from that table. Of about 170,000 clones in the sample, about 89% were seen once. The sample comprised peripheral blood. This chain uses TRBV7-3 with TRBJ2-3; 7 bases match TRBD1. This clonotype was obtained from a man between 70 and 80 years old with acute or convalescent COVID-19. DNA of the CDR3: TGTGCCAGCAGCTTACAACAAGGGGGCCTAGATACGCAGTATTTT. This translates into CASSLQQGGLDTQYF.